Reported below is one T cell receptor (beta chain). This specimen comes from a study of Ad26.COV2.S vaccination and SARS-CoV-2 variants. Treatment described: some 19 received Ad26.COV2.S at low or high dose, single or two shots; about 5 received placebo; per-sample allocation not given. Following the first vaccine or placebo injection, samples were taken on day 63. Profiled with immunoSEQ multiplex PCR; TCRdb holds only in-frame clones, not every one. Of some 300,000 clones in the sample, around four fifths were seen once. Germline V CDR1 and CDR2: LNHDA, SQIVND (reference sequence). Trimming took 5 bases from V and 0 from J; bases not matched to a gene: 18. CDR3 length equals 20 residues.

The sequence was obtained from a person aged 18-65 years who received the Ad26.COV2.S COVID-19 vaccine or a placebo. The chain is built from TRBV19 and TRBJ1-5; 8 positions match TRBD1. Sequencing was performed on peripheral blood, taken in a trial of Ad26.COV2.S vaccine versus placebo. CDR3 sequence (DNA): TGTGCCAGTAGTGTCCCTCTCCGGACAGGGCGTTCCCATAGCAATCAGCCCCAGCATTTT. It encodes CASSVPLRTGRSHSNQPQHF. Full variable domain (rest looked up from reference TRBV19 and TRBJ1-5): DGGITQSPKYLFRKEGQNVTLSCEQNLNHDAMYWYRQDPGQGLRLIYYSQIVNDFQKGDIAEGYSVSREKKESFPLTVTSAQKNPTAFYLCASSVPLRTGRSHSNQPQHFGDGTRLSIL.